This TCR beta chain is from a study of vaccination and CD4 T cells after COVID-19. As for the study in general: Each person enrolled got two BNT162b2 or mRNA-1273 vaccine doses. Post-COVID sampling occurred a median around 97 days after diagnosis (range 35 to 161).

Trimming cost V 8 bases and J 7 bases, with 22 bases left between them. Germline V gene data show CDR1 as WNHNN and CDR2 as SYGVQD (reference sequence). The CDR3 consists of 15 residues. Of note for this clonotype: The target antigen is unknown.

Described treatment: roughly 11-day PBMC culture with coronavirus spike peptide pools or control peptides (ViraFEST assay). ViraFEST sequenced TCRs after peptide-pool expansion of antigen-specific T cells. Cultured CD4+ T-cell DNA underwent Oncomine TCR Beta short-read sequencing. Extraction of genomic DNA was performed on cultured CD4+ T cells. Using its own MiXCR run on the PCR reads, TCRdb lists one record per CDR3 protein. Among around 5,900 distinct CDR3 sequences listed, roughly 51% were seen once. This TCR was sampled from a human donor who had recovered from COVID-19. J is TRBJ2-3 and V is TRBV10-1; D call uncertain. The sequencing sample was made of CD4+ T cells from blood, cultured in vitro. CDR3 DNA sequence: TGCGCCAGCCGACGGGCAATTGTAGCCCCACATACGCAGTATTTT. Its translation: CASRRAIVAPHTQYF.